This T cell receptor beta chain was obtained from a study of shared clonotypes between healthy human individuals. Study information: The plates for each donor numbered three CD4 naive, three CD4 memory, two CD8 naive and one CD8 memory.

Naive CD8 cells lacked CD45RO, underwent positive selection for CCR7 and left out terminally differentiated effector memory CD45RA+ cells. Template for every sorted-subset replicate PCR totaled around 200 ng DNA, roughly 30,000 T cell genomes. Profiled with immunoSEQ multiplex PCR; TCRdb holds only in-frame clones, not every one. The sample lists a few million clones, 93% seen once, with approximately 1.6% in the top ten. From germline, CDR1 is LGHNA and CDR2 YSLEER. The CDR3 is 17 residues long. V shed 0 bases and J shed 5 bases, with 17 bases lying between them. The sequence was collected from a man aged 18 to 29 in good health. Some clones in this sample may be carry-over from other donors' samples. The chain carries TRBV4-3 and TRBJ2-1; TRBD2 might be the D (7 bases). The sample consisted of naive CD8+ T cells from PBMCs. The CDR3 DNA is TGCGCCAGCAGCCAAGATGGGGGGGCGGGAGAGAACAATGAGCAGTTCTTC. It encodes CASSQDGGAGENNEQFF.